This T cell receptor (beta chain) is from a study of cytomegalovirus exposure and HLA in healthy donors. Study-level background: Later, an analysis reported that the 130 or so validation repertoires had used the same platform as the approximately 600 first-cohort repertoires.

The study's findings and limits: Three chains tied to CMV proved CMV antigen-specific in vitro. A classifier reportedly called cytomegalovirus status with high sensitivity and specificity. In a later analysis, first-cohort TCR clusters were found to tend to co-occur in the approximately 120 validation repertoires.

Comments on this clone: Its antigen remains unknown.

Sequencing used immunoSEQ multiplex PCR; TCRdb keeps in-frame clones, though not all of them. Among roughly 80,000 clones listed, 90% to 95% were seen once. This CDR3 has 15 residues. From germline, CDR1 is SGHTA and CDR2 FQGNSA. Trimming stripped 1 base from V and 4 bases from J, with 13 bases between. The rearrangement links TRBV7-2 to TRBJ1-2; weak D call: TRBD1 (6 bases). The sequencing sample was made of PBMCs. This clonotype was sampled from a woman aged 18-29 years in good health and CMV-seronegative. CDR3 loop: CASSLVAGALYGYTF. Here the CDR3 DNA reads TGTGCCAGCAGCTTAGTGGCGGGGGCCCTCTATGGCTACACCTTC.